This TCR beta chain was observed in a study of T cells in Graves' hyperthyroidism and ophthalmopathy (dated by TCRdb to between 2017 and 2020). Turning to the overall study: Peripheral blood samples were taken at initial diagnosis, before any treatment was given. The approximately 97 discovery patients were randomly divided into training and test sets at a 7:3 ratio. An independent validation cohort of under 20 hyperthyroidism patients and 17 patients who later progressed to ophthalmopathy tested prospective prediction of ophthalmopathy. After blood sampling, hyperthyroidism patients were treated with methimazole at a starting dose of 30 mg daily, and ophthalmopathy patients were treated with high-dose intravenous methylprednisolone. Thyroid tissue and blood T-cell repertoires from over 5 Graves' hyperthyroidism patients were also compared in the study. TCR V-J signatures able to tell the groups apart were searched for in a discovery cohort of 100 or so patients, of whom 43 had Graves' ophthalmopathy and under 65 had stable Graves' hyperthyroidism. According to the paper, TCR Vbeta CDR3 sequencing was carried out on 135 peripheral blood samples, which came from 40 to 45 ophthalmopathy, 80 or so hyperthyroidism and some 17 progressor patients. General findings and caveats noted by the study authors: In validation, the model predicted progression to ophthalmopathy with approximately 70% sensitivity and 72% to 85% specificity, a median of around six months before onset. Blood samples also contained most of the expanded thyroid clonotypes (frequency above 0.001), which suggests that blood repertoires may reflect thyroid immune responses. No statistical method was used to set the sample size in advance, and investigators knew the group allocation. Ophthalmopathy was separated from stable hyperthyroidism by a 13 V-J signature model, with approximately 85% sensitivity and about 81% specificity obtained in cross-validation and 80%/75% obtained in testing.

Graves' hyperthyroidism was defined as stable when no progression to ophthalmopathy occurred over 18 months of follow-up. The hyperthyroidism patients were between 18 and 65 years old and newly diagnosed, with a disease duration of less than 2 months. Patients with uncontrolled infections, other autoimmune diseases, pregnancy or lactation were excluded. Diagnoses were based on clinical symptoms, serum thyroxine and TRAb, thyroid ultrasound and orbital computed tomography. Ficoll-Paque density gradient centrifugation was used to isolate PBMCs from around 10 ml of fresh peripheral blood. Total RNA was extracted using Trizol reagent, and RNA quality was assessed on an Agilent 2100 Bioanalyzer. On this clonotype: Its antigen is not yet known. No per-base quality is available; no much larger clone lies one base away.

CDR1 and CDR2 are drawn from the germline V gene (reference sequence): PRHDT, FYEKMQ. The CDR3 holds 12 amino acids from the cysteine to the phenylalanine. Kept here is only the CDR3 DNA, which spans 36 bases and is read in frame from base 1. V loses 5 bases, J loses 9 bases, and the germline ends lie 11 bases apart. The TCR beta CDR3 regions were amplified from RNA transcripts. For the first round of RT-PCR on the TCR CDR3, the HTBI primer set was used together with the Qiagen OneStep RT-PCR kit. The libraries were constructed in a second round of multiplex PCR and then size-selected and purified. Sequencing of the libraries was done on an Illumina HiSeq2000 using paired-end 100 bp reads. The source study handled its data this way. SOAPnuke was used to process the raw data, with reads discarded if the reads contained adapters or uncalled bases, had a mean Phred below 15, or lacked an exact constant-primer or identifier match. High-quality paired reads were merged with COPE v1.2.5, and unique nucleotide sequences were defined as clonotypes. MiTCR v1.1 was used to align clonotypes to the IMGT TRBV, TRBD and TRBJ reference segments. The analysis was restricted to V-J combinations with a frequency above 0.0001, which together covered just over 99% of the repertoires. The TCS score was defined as the ratio of F50 (clonal expansion) to E x V (chaos), calculated using BLOSUM62-based TCRdist between CDR3 peptides within each V-J. Welch's t-statistics and random forest reduced approximately 520 V-J features to roughly 13, which were used in a naive Bayes classifier (R e1071). Through fastp at Q25 and MiXCR, TCRdb rebuilt clones from the public reads, retaining in-frame beta chains. Rows are combined by CDR3 protein, so each entry shows the most common genes and DNA. Here the V and J calls rest on TCRdb's processing, not on the authors' analysis. For this sample there are approximately 360,000 distinct CDR3 sequences; roughly 25% appear just once. Jointly, the top ten make up more than 60% of the sample.

Recombination connected TRBV13 to TRBJ2-1, with the D gene not clear enough to name. Specimen: blood. The sequence was collected from a man in his fifties or sixties with Graves' hyperthyroidism. This receptor carries the CDR3 CASSQLRGEQFF. The bases read TGTGCCAGCAGCCAACTCCGCGGTGAGCAGTTCTTC.